The present TCR beta chain was sequenced within a study of liver allograft versus peripheral blood T cells (dated by TCRdb to the early 2020s). Regarding the complete study: In liver transplant recipients, the study looked at T cell receptor repertoires in the peripheral blood and set them against the repertoires found within the transplanted livers. The research as a whole found: T cell receptor repertoires inside liver allografts were reported to differ from those detected in peripheral blood.

A distance of 21 bases separates the germline ends of V and J, which lose 3 bases and 0 bases respectively. Looking up the germline V gene (reference sequence) yields CDR1 LGHDT and CDR2 YNNKEL. The cysteine opens and the phenylalanine closes a CDR3 of 19 amino acids. Left in the record is the CDR3 DNA by itself, 57 bases read in frame from the first base. TCRdb records Illumina MiSeq as the sequencer. The public reads were quality trimmed at Q25 with fastp and then assembled into clones with MiXCR by TCRdb, keeping productive beta chains. Each CDR3 protein gets just one entry, which takes the most common genes and DNA from the rows behind it. Here the sample has around 2,600 distinct CDR3 sequences; roughly a sixth occur a single time. Jointly, the top ten make up about 30% of the sample. This clonotype is deemed medium-sized (0.01 to 0.1%). It has no known antigen specificity. Qualities for individual bases were not recorded, and no much larger clone is one base off.

This TCR was recovered from a human patient who had a liver transplant. The graft donor may be the source of some T cells after a transplant. The chain is assembled from TRBV3-1 and TRBJ1-3; matching of 5 bases hints at TRBD1 as the D gene. The DNA sequence is given as TGTGCCAGCAGCCAGGGGACCTTGAAAGGTACGCTCTCTGGAAACACCATATATTTT. It encodes CASSQGTLKGTLSGNTIYF.